Included here is one T cell receptor (beta chain) sequence, with context. The source of the sample is a study of blood T cell repertoires in COVID-19. Across the whole study: T cells, B-cell-depleted T cells, or PBMCs provided the cDNA or gDNA that served as material.

Clones were sequenced by immunoSEQ multiplex PCR, and TCRdb holds only the in-frame ones, with some missing. Seen here are approximately 74,000 clones, approximately 88% observed once, and the top ten hold about 2.5%. The CDR3 length is 19 residues. After removal of 8 bases from V and 4 bases from J, the junction contained 20 bases not matched to a gene. CDR1 is MNHEY and CDR2 is SMNVEV in the germline V gene (reference sequence). The chain is built from TRBV27 and TRBJ2-3; 11 bases are a match to TRBD2. Sequences were obtained from peripheral blood. The TCR sequence derives from a man older than 75 with active or convalescent COVID-19. CDR3 nucleotides: TGTGCCAGCTGCAGGGGGCAACCAGGGACTAGCGGTAGAGCAGATACGCAGTATTTT. It is translated as CASCRGQPGTSGRADTQYF.